The 30 T cell receptor beta chains in this list originate from one sample, sequenced in a study of Ad26.COV2.S vaccination and SARS-CoV-2 variants. Treatment given: 15 to 20 received Ad26.COV2.S at low or high dose, single or two shots; 5 received placebo; per-sample allocation not given. Sampling occurred on day 63 after the first vaccine or placebo injection. TCRdb's copy holds only in-frame clones and misses some; the assay was immunoSEQ multiplex PCR. The data hold about 260,000 clones, with approximately 90% observed a single time. This specimen consisted of peripheral blood, obtained in a trial of Ad26.COV2.S vaccine versus placebo. The receptors were gathered from a person between 18 and 59 years old who received the Ad26.COV2.S COVID-19 vaccine or a placebo.

The chain joins TRBV3-1 (or the pseudogene TRBV3-2) to TRBJ2-5, with unresolved D. The CDR3 is 13 residues long. V was shortened by 4 bases and J by 5 bases, with 11 bases between the two germline ends. The germline V gene has CDR1 LGHDT and CDR2 YNNKEL (reference sequence). The CDR3 loop reads CASSPSRYETQYF. The CDR3 DNA is TGTGCCAGCAGCCCCAGTCGGTACGAGACCCAGTACTTC.

This chain connects TRBV7-9 to TRBJ1-2; D unresolved. Trimming cost V 7 bases and J 6 bases, with 24 bases left between them. The CDR3 is 16 amino acids. Germline V gene sequence: CDR1 SEHNR, CDR2 FQNEAQ (reference sequence). Written as DNA, the CDR3 is TGTGCCAGCATCCCCGCCGGGCTCCAGGTAAGCGATGGCTACACCTTC. Amino acids: CASIPAGLQVSDGYTF.

The chain uses TRBV7-9 and TRBJ1-1, with TRBD1 matching over 9 bases. The CDR3 is 18 amino acids. Germline lookup yields CDR1 SEHNR and CDR2 FQNEAQ (reference sequence). Trimming cost V 1 base and J 1 base; bases outside gene matches: 10. CDR3: CASSLVAGGTGSNTEAFF. The CDR3, as DNA: TGTGCCAGCAGCTTAGTAGCGGGAGGGACAGGGTCGAACACTGAAGCTTTCTTT. The entire variable domain, with the rest obtained from reference TRBV7-9 and TRBJ1-1, is as follows: DTGVSQNPRHKITKRGQNVTFRCDPISEHNRLYWYRQTLGQGPEFLTYFQNEAQLEKSRLLSDRFSAERPKGSFSTLEIQRTEQGDSAMYLCASSLVAGGTGSNTEAFFGQGTRLTVV.

The V and J genes are TRBV5-1 and TRBJ2-3, with 9 nucleotides matching TRBD2. Germline CDR1 reads SGHRS; CDR2 reads YFSETQ. CDR3 length equals 17 residues. V lost 0 bases to trimming and J lost 2 bases; unmatched junction nucleotides: 7. CDR3 region: CASSLEPAGGVTDTQYF. The CDR3 bases are TGCGCCAGCAGCTTGGAGCCAGCGGGGGGTGTCACAGATACGCAGTATTTT.

The chain joins TRBV19 to TRBJ1-1; D unclear. Trimming left V 3 bases short and J 1 base short, with 9 bases between. Germline CDR1 LNHDA, CDR2 SQIVND (reference sequence). This CDR3 has 14 residues. In DNA form, the CDR3 reads TGTGCCAGTAGTATGACCGGACCGAACACTGAAGCTTTCTTT. Residues: CASSMTGPNTEAFF.

This clone was observed once. V usage is TRBV7-2 and J usage is TRBJ2-1; TRBD2 aligns across 9 bases. The CDR3 covers 17 residues. V lost 2 bases to trimming and J lost 0 bases; unmatched junction nucleotides: 5. Germline CDR1 SGHTA, CDR2 FQGNSA. CDR3 sequence: CASSLRASGASYNEQFF. As DNA, the CDR3 is TGTGCCAGCAGCTTAAGGGCTAGCGGGGCCTCCTACAATGAGCAGTTCTTC. Full variable domain (outside the CDR3, taken from reference TRBV7-2 and TRBJ2-1): GAGVSQSPSNKVTEKGKDVELRCDPISGHTALYWYRQSLGQGLEFLIYFQGNSAPDKSGLPSDRFSAERTGGSVSTLTIQRTQQEDSAVYLCASSLRASGASYNEQFFGPGTRLTVL.

The rearrangement joins TRBV11-2 to TRBJ1-5, with a weak D call TRBD1 (6 bases). The CDR3 has 15 amino acids. Germline values: CDR1 SGHAT, CDR2 FQNNGV. V shed 4 bases and J shed 4 bases, with 14 bases lying between them. Here the CDR3 reads CASSSALDRNQPQHF. The CDR3 DNA reads TGTGCCAGCAGCTCCGCCTTGGACAGAAATCAGCCCCAGCATTTT.

The V call is TRBV5-5, the J call TRBJ1-2, with 10 bases lining up with TRBD1. This CDR3 region has 16 residues. V lost 4 bases to trimming and J lost 7 bases; unmatched junction nucleotides: 13. Germline V gene lookup returns CDR1 SGHKS and CDR2 YYEKEE (reference sequence). The CDR3 bases are TGTGCCAGCAGCCCGGGGACAGGGGCGAAAGTTTTTGGCTACACCTTC. Translating it yields CASSPGTGAKVFGYTF.

This chain connects TRBV5-6 to TRBJ2-3; tentative D call: TRBD2 (6 bases). Germline V gene sequence: CDR1 SGHDT, CDR2 YYEEEE. The length of the CDR3 is 15 residues. Trimming pared 3 bases from V and 4 bases from J, leaving 15 bases between. CDR3 amino acids: CASSWAGLPPDTQYF. The CDR3 DNA is TGTGCCAGCAGCTGGGCGGGACTCCCGCCAGATACGCAGTATTTT.

V usage is TRBV7-2 and J usage is TRBJ1-1, with D perhaps matching TRBD1 (5 bases). The CDR3 sequence is 13 residues long. V was cut by 5 bases and J by 6 bases, with 13 bases left in between. Germline V gene sequence: CDR1 SGHTA, CDR2 FQGNSA. The CDR3 DNA reads as TGTGCCAGCAGCCCTCACAGGCGGGCTGAAGCTTTCTTT. It encodes CASSPHRRAEAFF.

This chain joins TRBV29-1 and TRBJ2-3, with TRBD1 identical over 7 bases. CDR1 SQVTM and CDR2 ANQGSEA come from the germline V gene. V lost 4 bases to trimming and J lost 2 bases; unmatched junction nucleotides: 3. The CDR3 has 13 residues. The CDR3 reads CSVARGLTDTQYF. The CDR3 bases are TGCAGCGTTGCGAGGGGGCTCACAGATACGCAGTATTTT.

V gene TRBV27 combines with J gene TRBJ2-4, with 9 bases fitting TRBD1. Per germline, CDR1 MNHEY and CDR2 SMNVEV (reference sequence). This CDR3 region has 15 residues. J was trimmed by 10 bases and V by 5 bases; bases with no gene match: 12. The CDR3 reads CASSPQGQGWGIQYF. In nucleotides, the CDR3 is TGTGCCAGCAGTCCACAGGGACAGGGATGGGGAATTCAGTACTTC.

This chain connects TRBV4-2 to TRBJ2-1, with D hard to call. V gave up 1 base and J gave up 0 bases, with 7 bases separating them. The CDR3 consists of 15 residues. Germline CDR1 LGHNA, CDR2 YNFKEQ. Written as DNA, the CDR3 is TGTGCCAGCAGCCAAGGACGGAGCTCCTACAATGAGCAGTTCTTC. Its protein is CASSQGRSSYNEQFF.

This rearrangement joins TRBV29-1 to TRBJ2-2, with a possible D match to TRBD1 (5 bases). The CDR3 is 14 residues long. The germline CDR1 and CDR2 sequences are SQVTM and ANQGSEA. The ends were cut back, 4 bases at V and 2 bases at J, with 11 bases in the middle. Written as DNA, the CDR3 is TGCAGCGTTGCCCAGGGCTTAAACACCGGGGAGCTGTTTTTT. Protein sequence: CSVAQGLNTGELFF.

The chain has TRBV7-2 and TRBJ2-1, with 10 bases matching TRBD2. V gave up 5 bases and J gave up 3 bases; unmatched junction bases: 4. The CDR3 loop spans 15 amino acids. Germline V CDR1 and CDR2: SGHTA, FQGNSA. The CDR3 DNA follows: TGTGCCAGCAGCATGGGGACTAGCGTCTACAATGAGCAGTTCTTC. Residues: CASSMGTSVYNEQFF. Full variable domain (missing parts from reference TRBV7-2 and TRBJ2-1): GAGVSQSPSNKVTEKGKDVELRCDPISGHTALYWYRQSLGQGLEFLIYFQGNSAPDKSGLPSDRFSAERTGGSVSTLTIQRTQQEDSAVYLCASSMGTSVYNEQFFGPGTRLTVL.

This chain connects TRBV12-3 or TRBV12-4 to TRBJ1-1; TRBD1 is a possible D gene (5 bases). The CDR3 has 12 residues. V shed 5 bases and J shed 8 bases, with 12 bases lying between them. CDR3 sequence reads: CASSRRGREAFF. The CDR3 DNA sequence: TGTGCCAGCAGTCGGCGGGGGAGAGAAGCTTTCTTT.

The chain uses TRBV5-6 and TRBJ2-5, with 7 bases that match TRBD1. Germline-derived CDR1 and CDR2 are SGHDT and YYEEEE. This CDR3 contains 16 residues. The V segment lost 2 bases and the J segment 6 bases; nucleotides outside the gene matches: 13. CDR3 DNA: TGTGCCAGCAGCTTAAAGGACAGGTTAACAGGAAAGACCCAGTACTTC. It yields the protein CASSLKDRLTGKTQYF.

The CDR3 region is CASSLWMEKLFF. CDR3 bases: TGTGCCAGCAGCCTCTGGATGGAAAAACTGTTTTTT. The rearrangement links TRBV12-3 or TRBV12-4 to TRBJ1-4; D is uncertain. Between the trimmed V and J ends, which lost 6 bases and 8 bases, there was a span of 10 bases. The CDR3 extends over 12 amino acids.

This chain joins TRBV4-2 and TRBJ1-4, with TRBD1 matching over 7 bases. Germline V lookup: CDR1 LGHNA, CDR2 YNFKEQ. V was clipped by 1 base and J by 0 bases; unmatched bases: 5. This CDR3 has 17 amino acids. This CDR3 is CASSQVQGLPTNEKLFF. CDR3 bases: TGTGCCAGCAGCCAAGTACAGGGGCTTCCAACTAATGAAAAACTGTTTTTT.

This CDR3 reads CASSQSGRRLNNEQFF. In DNA form, the CDR3 reads TGCGCCAGCAGTCAATCCGGCAGGCGCCTCAACAATGAGCAGTTCTTC. The chain uses TRBV23-1 and TRBJ2-1; unclear D gene. TRBV23-1 is placed among ORFs of uncertain function. Trimming took off 0 bases at V and 5 bases at J, with 14 bases between the two ends. This CDR3 contains 16 residues.

The chain carries TRBV15 and TRBJ2-5; weak D call: TRBD2 (6 bases). This CDR3 contains 15 residues. The germline V gene has CDR1 LNHNV and CDR2 YYDKDF (reference sequence). V gave up 2 bases and J gave up 0 bases, with 10 bases separating them. The chain's CDR3 is CATSRMGGNQETQYF. As DNA, the CDR3 is TGTGCCACCAGCAGAATGGGGGGAAACCAAGAGACCCAGTACTTC.

This clone was counted many times. This rearrangement joins TRBV7-9 to TRBJ2-3; no firm D call. Germline CDR1 SEHNR, CDR2 FQNEAQ (reference sequence). The CDR3 covers 18 residues. The V gene lost 2 bases and the J gene lost 0 bases, with 18 bases spanning the gap. CDR3 sequence reads: CASSLSGEESSSTDTQYF. CDR3 coding DNA: TGTGCCAGCAGCTTATCTGGCGAGGAGAGCTCTAGCACAGATACGCAGTATTTT.

V is TRBV4-3 and J is TRBJ2-2; 8 bases fit TRBD2. This CDR3 comprises 16 residues. Germline values: CDR1 LGHNA, CDR2 YSLEER. J gave up 5 bases and V 0 bases, and 5 bases lay outside the gene matches. The DNA of the CDR3 is TGCGCCAGCAGCCAAGAGCGGGGGGCAAGAACCGGGGAGCTGTTTTTT. Translated: CASSQERGARTGELFF.

The chain joins TRBV7-2 to TRBJ1-2; D ambiguous. The CDR3 spans 13 residues. The ends were cut back, 6 bases at V and 5 bases at J, with 13 bases in the middle. Per germline, CDR1 SGHTA and CDR2 FQGNSA. This CDR3 reads CASSPGSRYGYTF. The CDR3 nucleotides are TGTGCCAGCAGTCCGGGATCGAGGTATGGCTACACCTTC.

The chain uses TRBV4-3 and TRBJ1-4; 7 bases map to TRBD1. Germline V lookup: CDR1 LGHNA, CDR2 YSLEER. This CDR3 is 17 amino acids long. Trimming took 1 base from V and 1 from J; bases not matched to a gene: 6. The CDR3, as DNA: TGCGCCAGCAGCCAAGGCACGAACAGGGGAACTAATGAAAAACTGTTTTTT. Translating it yields CASSQGTNRGTNEKLFF.

The chain has TRBV6-2 or TRBV6-3 and TRBJ2-3, with 10 bases identical to TRBD2. From germline, CDR1 is MNHEY and CDR2 SVGEGT. Trimming cost V 4 bases and J 0 bases; bases outside gene matches: 13. This CDR3 contains 19 residues. The CDR3 DNA sequence: TGTGCCAGCAGTTCCCTGGGACTAGCGTTTCCACCTAGCACAGATACGCAGTATTTT. Protein sequence: CASSSLGLAFPPSTDTQYF.

The chain employs TRBV29-1 and TRBJ2-2, with TRBD2 matching over 10 bases. Germline assignment: CDR1 SQVTM and CDR2 ANQGSEA. The V gene end was trimmed by 4 bases and the J gene end by 3 bases; junction bases not matched to a gene: 8. This CDR3 is 16 amino acids long. CDR3 DNA sequence: TGCAGCGTTGCAATAGCGGGGGGATATTACACCGGGGAGCTGTTTTTT. Translating it yields CSVAIAGGYYTGELFF.

The chain links TRBV5-4 to TRBJ2-3; D is undetermined. The length of the CDR3 is 14 residues. The germline CDR1 and CDR2 sequences are SGHNT and YYREEE (reference sequence). Trimming removed 0 bases from V and 5 bases from J, with 10 bases in between. CDR3 sequence (DNA): TGTGCCAGCAGCTTGGAAGGTCCGGTAGATACGCAGTATTTT. Amino acid sequence: CASSLEGPVDTQYF.

This clone was detected only once. This chain links TRBV5-1 with TRBJ2-2; D is undetermined. The CDR3 totals 14 residues. The germline V gene encodes CDR1 SGHRS and CDR2 YFSETQ. V gave up 2 bases and J gave up 6 bases, with 11 bases separating them. In nucleotides, the CDR3 is TGCGCCAGCAGCTTTAACACGGGCCCCGGGGAGCTGTTTTTT. It codes for CASSFNTGPGELFF.

This clone was seen once. The CDR3 DNA is TGTGCCACCAGTGATTTGTCACCCGGCACCGGGGAGCTGTTTTTT. The encoded protein is CATSDLSPGTGELFF. The chain uses TRBV24-1 and TRBJ2-2; no clear D. CDR3 length: 15 residues. CDR1 is KGHDR, CDR2 SFDVKD, per germline. V lost 0 bases and J 4 bases, leaving 8 bases between the germline ends.